What follows are 25 T cell receptor beta chains derived from one specimen sequenced in a study of persistence of HIV-infected CD4 T cells. Cells were stimulated nonspecifically with anti-CD3/anti-CD28 magnetic beads. Sorting selected CD4+ T cells upregulating both CD40 ligand and CD69. No antigen has been identified for these receptors. Sequencing used immunoSEQ version 4 in survey mode. Sequencing used immunoSEQ multiplex PCR; TCRdb keeps in-frame clones, though not all of them. Of about 45,000 clones listed, more than 85% are singletons. Sequencing was performed on CD4+ T cells sorted from PBMCs after roughly 18-hour stimulation, taken from a patient who received antiretroviral therapy. Receptor source: an adult man with HIV who was CMV-seropositive.

V usage is TRBV18 and J usage is TRBJ2-3; D gene unclear. Germline loops: CDR1 KGHSH, CDR2 LQKENI. The CDR3 sequence is 14 residues long. V lost 0 bases to trimming and J lost 4 bases, with 8 bases between them. CDR3 in DNA: TGTGCCAGCTCACCACCTATCGATCCAGATACGCAGTATTTT. This translates into CASSPPIDPDTQYF.

The chain joins TRBV6-6 to TRBJ2-3; a weak D match, TRBD2 (6 bases). The CDR3 spans 20 residues. Germline assignment: CDR1 MNHNY and CDR2 SVGAGI (reference sequence). Deletions cut 6 bases from V and 0 bases from J, with 28 bases between. CDR3 loop: CASSRTSGGARLSSTDTQYF. CDR3 DNA: TGTGCCAGCAGCCGAACGTCCGGCGGGGCCCGTCTGTCTAGCACAGATACGCAGTATTTT.

The J gene is TRBJ1-2, the V gene TRBV2; D remains ambiguous. V gave up 2 bases and J gave up 2 bases, with 0 bases separating them. CDR1 is SNHLY, CDR2 FYNNEI, per germline. This CDR3 spans 11 amino acids. The CDR3 here is CASSENYGYTF. DNA for the CDR3: TGTGCCAGCAGTGAAAACTATGGCTACACCTTC. Supplemented by reference TRBV2 and TRBJ1-2, the full variable domain reads EPEVTQTPSHQVTQMGQEVILRCVPISNHLYFYWYRQILGQKVEFLVSFYNNEISEKSEIFDDQFSVERPDGSNFTLKIRSTKLEDSAMYFCASSENYGYTFGSGTRLTVV.

The chain employs TRBV14 and TRBJ2-5, with 7 bases aligning to TRBD1. Germline V gene lookup returns CDR1 SGHDN and CDR2 FVKESK. The trim removed 4 bases at V and 5 bases at J, leaving 16 bases unmatched. The CDR3 runs to 17 residues. The CDR3 is CASSLLQGRRFMETQYF. CDR3 DNA sequence: TGTGCCAGCAGCCTCCTACAGGGGCGACGATTCATGGAGACCCAGTACTTC.

The CDR3 nucleotides are TGTGCCAGCAGTTACGGAATGGGGGTCACTGAAGCTTTCTTT. This encodes CASSYGMGVTEAFF. The V gene is TRBV6-5, the J gene TRBJ1-1; possible D gene TRBD1, 5 bases. Deletions cut 2 bases from V and 4 bases from J, with 11 bases between. Germline CDR1 reads MNHEY; CDR2 reads SVGAGI. This CDR3 contains 14 residues.

V and J are TRBV19 and TRBJ2-3, with 10 positions matching TRBD2. The CDR3 runs to 15 residues. Germline V gene data show CDR1 as LNHDA and CDR2 as SQIVND (reference sequence). J gave up 2 bases and V 7 bases, and 6 bases lay outside the gene matches. The CDR3 spells CASTTSGALTDTQYF. As DNA, the CDR3 is TGTGCCAGTACCACTAGCGGGGCCCTCACAGATACGCAGTATTTT.

This chain joins TRBV7-9 and TRBJ1-6; 7 positions agree with TRBD1. Germline CDR1 SEHNR, CDR2 FQNEAQ (reference sequence). V lost 0 bases and J lost 4; bases outside the gene matches: 3. The CDR3 loop spans 16 amino acids. The DNA of the CDR3 is TGTGCCAGCAGCTTAGCGGGACAGAATTATAATTCACCCCTCCACTTT. Protein product: CASSLAGQNYNSPLHF.

Notes on this clone: Other DNA sequences of this sample code for an identical CDR3. The rearrangement uses TRBV19 and TRBJ2-1, with a weak D call TRBD1 (6 bases). CDR1 LNHDA and CDR2 SQIVND come from the germline V gene (reference sequence). The CDR3 consists of 13 residues. V was shortened by 9 bases and J by 7 bases, with 16 bases between the two germline ends. CDR3 in DNA: TGTGCCAGCAAAGTACAGCAGGGGAATGAGCAGTTCTTC. Its translation is CASKVQQGNEQFF.

This chain joins TRBV13 and TRBJ2-2; D possibly corresponds to TRBD1 (5 bases). Per the germline V gene, CDR1 is PRHDT and CDR2 is FYEKMQ (reference sequence). The CDR3 spans 15 residues. Trimming pared 5 bases from V and 4 bases from J, leaving 14 bases between. CDR3 coding DNA: TGTGCCAGCAGCGATCAGACCAGGGTCACCGGGGAGCTGTTTTTT. This codes for CASSDQTRVTGELFF.

The chain is built from TRBV6-1 and TRBJ2-1; D unresolved. The CDR3 length is 16 residues. With 1 base removed from V and 1 base from J, the gap between germline ends came to 11 bases. Germline values: CDR1 MNHNS, CDR2 SASEGT. The DNA for the CDR3 is TGTGCCAGCAGTGAAGAGCCTAGTTTTTCCTACAATGAGCAGTTCTTC. It yields the protein CASSEEPSFSYNEQFF.

The chain couples TRBV6-6 to TRBJ2-7, with TRBD2 as a possible D gene (6 bases). The CDR3 spans 15 residues. Germline CDR1 is MNHNY and CDR2 is SVGAGI (reference sequence). The V and J ends lost 5 bases and 4 bases respectively, with 18 bases between them. The CDR3 sequence is CASSVLGTPIYEQYF. The CDR3, as DNA: TGTGCCAGCAGTGTACTCGGGACTCCAATATACGAGCAGTACTTC.

As DNA, the CDR3 is TGTGCCAGCAGCCCCGGGACAGGGAAATATTACGAGCAGTACTTC. It yields the protein CASSPGTGKYYEQYF. The rearrangement links TRBV2 to TRBJ2-7, with 9 bases aligning to TRBD1. Germline V lookup: CDR1 SNHLY, CDR2 FYNNEI. The V segment lost 6 bases and the J segment 4 bases; nucleotides outside the gene matches: 10. The CDR3 contains 15 residues.

This clone has only a few counts. The rearrangement joins TRBV9 to TRBJ1-2; D gene unclear. The CDR3 consists of 13 residues. Germline V gene lookup returns CDR1 SGDLS and CDR2 YYNGEE. V was pared by 3 bases and J by 3 bases, with 9 bases between. The CDR3 nucleotides read TGTGCCAGCAGCGGGAGGAACGACTATGGCTACACCTTC. Protein: CASSGRNDYGYTF.

The rearrangement links TRBV6-4 to TRBJ2-2; D gene ambiguous. V gave up 3 bases and J gave up 3 bases, with 8 bases separating them. CDR3 size: 14 residues. The V gene's germline CDR1 is MRHNA and CDR2 SNTAGT. CDR3 sequence reads: CASSDSRDTGELFF. Written as DNA, the CDR3 is TGTGCCAGCAGTGATTCCCGGGACACCGGGGAGCTGTTTTTT.

V and J are TRBV10-3 and TRBJ1-3; D unresolved. CDR3 length: 13 residues. The V end was cut by 3 bases, the J end by 0 bases, with 3 bases between. In germline, CDR1 is ENHRY, CDR2 SYGVKD. The CDR3 bases are TGTGCCATCAGTGACAGCTCTGGAAACACCATATATTTT. Encoded protein: CAISDSSGNTIYF.

V gene TRBV5-1 combines with J gene TRBJ2-7; D not certain. Per the germline V gene, CDR1 is SGHRS and CDR2 is YFSETQ. Trimming took off 1 base at V and 6 bases at J, with 8 bases between the two ends. This CDR3 contains 12 residues. The CDR3 region is CASSLHSTEQYF. The CDR3 DNA follows: TGCGCCAGCAGCTTGCATAGTACCGAGCAGTACTTC.

The chain recombines TRBV2 with TRBJ2-7; 13 nucleotides match TRBD2. This CDR3 is 14 amino acids long. Looked up from germline, CDR1 is SNHLY and CDR2 is FYNNEI. The ends lost 6 bases at V and 6 bases at J; junction bases unmatched: 5. The CDR3 loop is CASRETSGGIEQYF. Here the CDR3 DNA reads TGTGCCAGCAGGGAGACTAGCGGGGGGATCGAGCAGTACTTC.

The V call is TRBV2, the J call TRBJ1-5; a weak D match, TRBD1 (5 bases). V dropped 4 bases and J dropped 5 bases, with 15 bases sitting between them. The CDR3 loop spans 15 amino acids. The germline CDR1 and CDR2 sequences are SNHLY and FYNNEI. The CDR3 region has the DNA TGTGCCAGCAGTGGGTCCCGGGACGGTTATCAGCCCCAGCATTTT. Residues: CASSGSRDGYQPQHF.

This clone was recorded a few times. This rearrangement joins TRBV5-1 to TRBJ1-6; possible D gene TRBD1, 5 bases. The CDR3 extends over 16 amino acids. Germline CDR1 reads SGHRS; CDR2 reads YFSETQ. Deletions cut 0 bases from V and 5 bases from J, with 12 bases between. The CDR3 coding sequence is TGCGCCAGCAGCTTGGCCGGTGGGGCCGATAATTCACCCCTCCACTTT. The encoded protein is CASSLAGGADNSPLHF.

V and J are TRBV9 and TRBJ2-1; 8 positions agree with TRBD2. Germline V gene lookup returns CDR1 SGDLS and CDR2 YYNGEE. The CDR3 length is 16 residues. The J segment lost 0 bases and the V segment lost 2 bases, leaving 4 bases of the junction unmatched. As DNA, the CDR3 is TGTGCCAGCAGCGTTAGCGGGGCGAGCTCCTACAATGAGCAGTTCTTC. As protein: CASSVSGASSYNEQFF.

This clone has just one count. The CDR3 DNA is TGTGCCAGCAGCTTAGATGGGTTCGAAGCTTTCTTT. Protein product: CASSLDGFEAFF. The chain links TRBV7-3 to TRBJ1-1; no clear D gene. Germline V gives CDR1 SGHTA, CDR2 FQGTGA. This CDR3 region has 12 residues. Trimming took off 2 bases at V and 8 bases at J, with 9 bases between the two ends.

In nucleotides, the CDR3 is TGTGCCAGTAGTATGGCAGGGGATGGCTACACCTTC. As protein: CASSMAGDGYTF. The genes are TRBV19 and TRBJ1-2; D perhaps matches TRBD1 (6 bases). Trimming removed 3 bases at V and 6 bases at J, with 8 bases between. The CDR3 has 12 residues. Looked up from germline, CDR1 is LNHDA and CDR2 is SQIVND (reference sequence).

This clone is a singleton in its sample. This chain joins TRBV7-3 and TRBJ2-3; 15 bases align to TRBD2. This CDR3 spans 17 amino acids. Germline V gene lookup returns CDR1 SGHTA and CDR2 FQGTGA. Unmatched junction bases numbered 7, after V lost 6 bases and J lost 3 bases. For the CDR3, the DNA is TGTGCCAGCAGGTTTCCGGGACTAGCGGGAGGTACAGATACGCAGTATTTT. Protein sequence: CASRFPGLAGGTDTQYF.

V gene TRBV2 combines with J gene TRBJ1-1; TRBD1 aligns across 8 bases. CDR1 is SNHLY, CDR2 FYNNEI, per germline. V lost 3 bases to trimming and J lost 5 bases; unmatched junction nucleotides: 5. The CDR3 consists of 14 residues. CDR3 sequence: CASSDRGHDTEAFF. CDR3 DNA sequence: TGTGCCAGCAGTGACAGGGGGCATGATACTGAAGCTTTCTTT.

J is TRBJ1-2 and V is TRBV24-1, with D possibly being TRBD1 (6 bases). The V gene's germline CDR1 is KGHDR and CDR2 SFDVKD. V gave up 3 bases and J gave up 3 bases, with 10 bases separating them. CDR3 length: 14 residues. The DNA for the CDR3 is TGTGCCACCAGTGATCGACAGGTTTACTATGGCTACACCTTC. Translation: CATSDRQVYYGYTF.